Following are 32 T cell receptor beta chains from one sample sequenced in a study of memory CD4+ T cells and cytomegalovirus serostatus. Generated by immunoSEQ multiplex PCR, the TCRdb table keeps only in-frame clones and is missing some. The repertoire consists of 40,000 to 45,000 clones, with less than 85% occurring once and the leading ten covering approximately 1.9%. The sort gate was single viable CD3+CD4+CD8-CD45RO+ cells for memory CD4+ T cells. The specimen sequenced was memory CD4+ T cells from blood. All receptors come from an adult in good health and CMV-seronegative.

The V and J genes are TRBV7-6 and TRBJ1-1, with a weak D call TRBD1 (5 bases). The CDR3 runs 21 residues. With 2 bases removed from V and 2 bases from J, the gap between germline ends came to 30 bases. Germline CDR1 reads SGHVS; CDR2 reads FNYEAQ. The DNA of the CDR3 is TGTGCCAGCAGCTTAATTTGGGGGAATCCGGAGGGCAGAGGGTTAAACACTGAAGCTTTCTTT. This encodes CASSLIWGNPEGRGLNTEAFF.

This clone was observed a single time. The chain couples TRBV6-1 to TRBJ1-4; 7 positions match TRBD1. The CDR3 extends over 17 amino acids. With 4 bases clipped from V and 5 bases from J, the junction kept 13 bases outside the gene matches. CDR1 MNHNS and CDR2 SASEGT come from the germline V gene. This CDR3 reads CASSGRRSGTENEKLFF. The CDR3, as DNA: TGTGCCAGCAGTGGCCGTAGGTCCGGGACAGAGAATGAAAAACTGTTTTTT.

This sequence joins TRBV7-6 and TRBJ2-3, with D possibly being TRBD2 (5 bases). Germline assignment: CDR1 SGHVS and CDR2 FNYEAQ. The CDR3 contains 13 residues. V was clipped by 9 bases and J by 3 bases, with 13 bases between them. CDR3 amino acids: CASSAGMTDTQYF. In DNA, the CDR3 is TGTGCCAGTTCGGCGGGCATGACAGATACGCAGTATTTT.

This clone is deemed medium-sized. The chain is built from TRBV2 and TRBJ2-7; 7 bases match TRBD1. The germline gives CDR1 SNHLY, CDR2 FYNNEI. The CDR3 contains 13 residues. V trimming: 8 bases; J trimming: 0 bases; junction bases outside the gene matches: 4. The DNA of the CDR3 is TGTGCCAGCCAGGGACAGCACTCCTACGAGCAGTACTTC. This encodes CASQGQHSYEQYF.

V usage is TRBV7-9 and J usage is TRBJ2-7; D is uncertain. Per germline, CDR1 SEHNR and CDR2 FQNEAQ (reference sequence). Trimming stripped 4 bases from V and 0 bases from J, with 10 bases between. CDR3 length: 14 residues. The CDR3 protein is CASSSPNLSYEQYF. CDR3 DNA sequence: TGTGCCAGCAGCTCACCTAATCTCTCCTACGAGCAGTACTTC.

V is TRBV28 and J is TRBJ1-1; D gene unclear. Germline V gene sequence: CDR1 MDHEN, CDR2 SYDVKM. The V end was cut by 5 bases, the J end by 11 bases, with 18 bases between. This CDR3 has 13 residues. CDR3 in amino acids: CASSLPGGRGAFF. CDR3 nucleotide sequence: TGTGCCAGCAGTCTCCCCGGAGGGCGAGGGGCTTTCTTT.

This clone was found once. This rearrangement joins TRBV5-1 to TRBJ2-3; D is unclear. The CDR3 has 12 residues. V was trimmed by 1 base and J by 4 bases, leaving 4 bases between them. CDR1 and CDR2 (germline): SGHRS, YFSETQ. CDR3 nucleotides: TGCGCCAGCAGCTTGTTGGCAGATACGCAGTATTTT. It translates to CASSLLADTQYF.

The chain carries TRBV5-4 and TRBJ2-3; 10 nucleotides align to TRBD2. CDR3 length equals 15 residues. Germline values: CDR1 SGHNT, CDR2 YYREEE (reference sequence). V trimming: 2 bases; J trimming: 11 bases; junction bases outside the gene matches: 11. CDR3 DNA: TGTGCCAGCAGCTTAGGGACTAGCGCTAGGGTGGAGCAGTATTTT. The encoded protein is CASSLGTSARVEQYF. Full variable domain (missing parts from reference TRBV5-4 and TRBJ2-3): ETGVTQSPTHLIKTRGQQVTLRCSSQSGHNTVSWYQQALGQGPQFIFQYYREEENGRGNFPPRFSGLQFPNYSSELNVNALELDDSALYLCASSLGTSARVEQYFGPGTRLTVL.

The gene calls are TRBV7-8 and TRBJ1-4; D is ambiguous. Germline V lookup: CDR1 SGHVS, CDR2 FQNEAQ. The CDR3 totals 13 residues. Between the trimmed V and J ends, which lost 1 base and 6 bases, there was a span of 6 bases. In nucleotides, the CDR3 is TGTGCCAGCAGCTTAGTGGGCGATGAAAAACTGTTTTTT. This encodes CASSLVGDEKLFF.

This chain uses TRBV4-2 with TRBJ2-6, with 9 bases fitting TRBD2. The trim removed 0 bases at V and 0 bases at J, leaving 9 bases unmatched. This CDR3 comprises 20 residues. Germline V gene sequence: CDR1 LGHNA, CDR2 YNFKEQ. The CDR3 loop reads CASSQDSPRGGPSGANVLTF. The CDR3 DNA is TGTGCCAGCAGCCAAGATTCCCCGCGGGGGGGCCCCTCTGGGGCCAACGTCCTGACTTTC.

The rearrangement links TRBV18 to TRBJ2-1; TRBD2 might be the D (5 bases). CDR3 length equals 13 residues. The V gene's germline CDR1 is KGHSH and CDR2 LQKENI. With 2 bases removed from V and 7 bases from J, the gap between germline ends came to 9 bases. CDR3 amino acids: CASSPVSGNEQFF. The CDR3 DNA is TGTGCCAGCTCACCAGTGTCGGGAAATGAGCAGTTCTTC.

The rearrangement joins TRBV11-2 to TRBJ1-2; D not resolved. V was trimmed by 0 bases and J by 4 bases, leaving 9 bases between them. Germline lookup yields CDR1 SGHAT and CDR2 FQNNGV. CDR3 length equals 14 residues. CDR3 loop: CASSLERRAYGYTF. The CDR3 nucleotides are TGTGCCAGCAGCTTAGAACGTAGGGCCTATGGCTACACCTTC.

V usage is TRBV10-3 and J usage is TRBJ1-5, with D tentatively TRBD1 (5 bases). This CDR3 contains 13 residues. The V end lost 3 bases, the J end lost 2 bases, and 5 bases lay between the germline ends. CDR1 ENHRY and CDR2 SYGVKD come from the germline V gene. CDR3 protein: CAISDRGNQPQHF. The CDR3 DNA reads TGTGCCATCAGTGACAGGGGCAATCAGCCCCAGCATTTT.

The rearrangement uses TRBV6-5 and TRBJ1-2; 10 bases fit TRBD1. V lost 5 bases to trimming and J lost 9 bases; unmatched junction nucleotides: 6. Germline V gene data show CDR1 as MNHEY and CDR2 as SVGAGI. The CDR3 consists of 13 residues. The chain's CDR3 is CASSPRTGGSYTF. As DNA, the CDR3 is TGTGCCAGCAGTCCGCGGACAGGGGGAAGCTACACCTTC.

The chain joins TRBV4-1 to TRBJ2-5, with D unresolved. The CDR3 length is 14 residues. CDR1 MGHRA and CDR2 YSYEKL come from the germline V gene. V shed 1 base and J shed 5 bases, with 11 bases lying between them. CDR3 DNA: TGCGCCAGCAGCCAAGTCTTGGCTGGGGAGACCCAGTACTTC. Protein: CASSQVLAGETQYF.

The chain employs TRBV15 and TRBJ2-3; 10 bases are a match to TRBD2. The junction had 2 bases not matched to a gene; V was cut back by 1 base and J by 1 base. Germline CDR1 and CDR2: LNHNV and YYDKDF (reference sequence). The CDR3 extends over 16 amino acids. The CDR3 nucleotides read TGTGCCACCAGCAGAGTCCTAGCGGGGGGCACAGATACGCAGTATTTT. Residues: CATSRVLAGGTDTQYF.

V usage is TRBV25-1 and J usage is TRBJ1-1; 8 positions agree with TRBD1. The CDR3 sequence is 15 residues long. J was trimmed by 5 bases and V by 1 base; bases with no gene match: 6. Per germline, CDR1 MGHDK and CDR2 SYGVNS. The CDR3 protein is CASSEFGQGRTEAFF. DNA for the CDR3: TGTGCCAGCAGTGAATTCGGACAGGGTAGAACTGAAGCTTTCTTT.

The rearrangement uses TRBV4-1 and TRBJ1-6; the D is unclear. CDR1 is MGHRA, CDR2 YSYEKL, per germline. The CDR3 extends over 13 amino acids. V gave up 0 bases and J gave up 11 bases, with 8 bases separating them. In DNA, the CDR3 is TGCGCCAGCAGCCAAGAATGGGTTCCACCCCTCCACTTT. This gives the protein CASSQEWVPPLHF.

V is TRBV5-1 and J is TRBJ1-5; no reliable D call. Germline CDR1 SGHRS, CDR2 YFSETQ. The V gene lost 0 bases and the J gene lost 4 bases, with 8 bases spanning the gap. The CDR3 is 14 amino acids. The CDR3 reads CASSLGGGNQPQHF. Written as DNA, the CDR3 is TGCGCCAGCAGCTTGGGAGGAGGGAATCAGCCCCAGCATTTT.

The genes are TRBV7-9 and TRBJ1-6, with TRBD1 matching 7 bases. There are 14 residues in the CDR3. CDR1 and CDR2 (germline): SEHNR, FQNEAQ (reference sequence). V was clipped by 2 bases and J by 10 bases; unmatched bases: 5. The CDR3, as DNA: TGTGCCAGCAGCTTAATGGGACAGAACTCACCCCTCCACTTT. This encodes CASSLMGQNSPLHF.

This clone has just a few counts. The V gene is TRBV9, the J gene TRBJ2-3; the D gene is possibly TRBD2 (5 bases). V was clipped by 2 bases and J by 2 bases, with 12 bases between them. The CDR3 contains 15 residues. Germline assignment: CDR1 SGDLS and CDR2 YYNGEE. CDR3 nucleotides: TGTGCCAGCAGCGTCTCCTCACTAGACACAGATACGCAGTATTTT. Translation gives CASSVSSLDTDTQYF. Full variable domain (missing parts from reference TRBV9 and TRBJ2-3): DSGVTQTPKHLITATGQRVTLRCSPRSGDLSVYWYQQSLDQGLQFLIQYYNGEERAKGNILERFSAQQFPDLHSELNLSSLELGDSALYFCASSVSSLDTDTQYFGPGTRLTVL.

This chain links TRBV5-6 with TRBJ2-4, with unresolved D. Trimming pared 1 base from V and 11 bases from J, leaving 13 bases between. The CDR3 covers 13 residues. Germline loops: CDR1 SGHDT, CDR2 YYEEEE. The CDR3 is CASSLSQVFVQYF. In DNA, the CDR3 is TGTGCCAGCAGCTTGTCCCAGGTATTTGTTCAGTACTTC. Based on the CDR3 plus reference TRBV5-6 and TRBJ2-4, the full variable domain is DAGVTQSPTHLIKTRGQQVTLRCSPKSGHDTVSWYQQALGQGPQFIFQYYEEEERQRGNFPDRFSGHQFPNYSSELNVNALLLGDSALYLCASSLSQVFVQYFGAGTRLSVL.

The chain links TRBV4-2 to TRBJ1-2, with D perhaps TRBD1 (5 bases). The V gene's germline CDR1 is LGHNA and CDR2 YNFKEQ. V was trimmed by 2 bases and J by 4 bases, leaving 11 bases between them. The CDR3 is 14 amino acids. The CDR3 bases are TGTGCCAGCAGCCAATTCGGGACGGTCTATGGCTACACCTTC. Translation gives CASSQFGTVYGYTF.

The chain couples TRBV5-5 to TRBJ2-2; 12 nucleotides match TRBD2. This CDR3 is 16 amino acids long. The V gene's germline CDR1 is SGHKS and CDR2 YYEKEE (reference sequence). The ends lost 6 bases at V and 2 bases at J; junction bases unmatched: 5. The CDR3 sequence is CASTKLAGGNTGELFF. CDR3 nucleotide sequence: TGTGCCAGCACCAAACTAGCGGGGGGCAACACCGGGGAGCTGTTTTTT.

The V gene is TRBV10-2, the J gene TRBJ2-1, with 8 bases lining up with TRBD1. Germline trimming cut 6 bases from V and 2 bases from J; bases unmatched to any gene: 6. This CDR3 is built from 15 residues. Germline assignment: CDR1 WSHSY and CDR2 SAAADI. The CDR3 DNA follows: TGCGCCAGCAGGAGAGACAGGGGCGCCTACAATGAGCAGTTCTTC. Amino acid sequence: CASRRDRGAYNEQFF.

J is TRBJ2-1 and V is TRBV5-1, with D perhaps TRBD1 (6 bases). Trimming removed 4 bases at V and 2 bases at J, with 10 bases between. Germline V gene sequence: CDR1 SGHRS, CDR2 YFSETQ. The CDR3 is made up of 14 amino acids. The CDR3 DNA sequence: TGCGCCAGCAGCCTGGGACAAGCCTACAATGAGCAGTTCTTC. This sequence encodes CASSLGQAYNEQFF.

This chain uses TRBV19 with TRBJ1-5; D is possibly TRBD1 (6 bases). Germline V CDR1 and CDR2: LNHDA, SQIVND (reference sequence). V was clipped by 4 bases and J by 2 bases, with 9 bases between them. The CDR3 totals 14 residues. The CDR3 loop reads CASSTRQGNQPQHF. The CDR3 DNA reads TGTGCCAGTAGTACCCGACAGGGCAATCAGCCCCAGCATTTT.

The V and J genes are TRBV15 and TRBJ1-1, with TRBD1 matching 7 bases. This CDR3 comprises 15 residues. V shed 1 base, J shed 1 base, and the junction held 3 bases outside the gene matches. The germline CDR1 and CDR2 sequences are LNHNV and YYDKDF (reference sequence). CDR3 bases: TGTGCCACCAGCAGAGGGGACAGCGGGAACACTGAAGCTTTCTTT. Protein sequence: CATSRGDSGNTEAFF.

This chain joins TRBV30 and TRBJ1-4; 7 bases map to TRBD1. Germline trimming cut 3 bases from V and 1 base from J; bases unmatched to any gene: 11. The CDR3 is made up of 17 amino acids. The germline V gene has CDR1 GTSNPN and CDR2 SVGIG (reference sequence). This CDR3 is CAWSDPNRGGTNEKLFF. The CDR3 DNA reads TGTGCCTGGAGCGATCCAAACAGGGGAGGAACTAATGAAAAACTGTTTTTT.

The chain employs TRBV28 and TRBJ2-7, with D possibly being TRBD1 or TRBD2 (5 bases each). The CDR3 is 13 amino acids. The V end was cut by 5 bases, the J end by 7 bases, with 15 bases between. Germline V gene sequence: CDR1 MDHEN, CDR2 SYDVKM. CDR3 residues: CASSLPGPSEQYF. CDR3 DNA sequence: TGTGCCAGCAGTCTACCGGGACCGAGTGAGCAGTACTTC.

The chain carries TRBV15 and TRBJ1-5; TRBD1 matches 9 bases. Trimming at V came to 4 bases and at J to 5 bases, leaving 3 bases not matched to a gene. The CDR3 contains 14 residues. From germline, CDR1 is LNHNV and CDR2 YYDKDF (reference sequence). CDR3 protein: CATSMDRGDQPQHF. DNA of the CDR3: TGTGCCACCAGCATGGACAGGGGCGATCAGCCCCAGCATTTT.

The chain recombines TRBV7-2 with TRBJ1-4, with 8 positions matching TRBD1. CDR1 is SGHTA, CDR2 FQGNSA, per germline. The CDR3 totals 14 residues. J was trimmed by 5 bases and V by 5 bases; bases with no gene match: 4. CDR3 region: CASSSRTGNEKLFF. The CDR3 nucleotides read TGTGCCAGCAGCAGCCGGACAGGGAATGAAAAACTGTTTTTT.